Included here is one TCR beta chain sequence, with context. Its cognate antigen is unknown. This sample is part of a study of CD8 T cells in ankylosing spondylitis. Study-level results: About eight highly homologous variants made up a TCR beta motif that seemed to typify ankylosing spondylitis blood.

With 0 bases removed from V and 4 bases from J, the gap between germline ends came to 12 bases. CDR3 size: 15 residues. Germline assignment: CDR1 SGHTA and CDR2 FQGNSA. TCRdb passed the 5' RACE reads through MiXCR, listing each CDR3 protein once. The sample holds 700,000 to 850,000 distinct CDR3 sequences, 12% seen once. The chain has TRBV7-2 and TRBJ1-1; perhaps TRBD1 as D (5 bases). The receptor was derived from a male donor with ankylosing spondylitis. The sample comprised blood, either unsorted or a sorted T cell fraction (not recorded which). The DNA for the CDR3 is TGTGCCAGCAGCTTAGCGGGGGGACGGCTCACTGAAGCTTTCTTT. Amino acid sequence: CASSLAGGRLTEAFF.